This TCR beta chain was found in a study of T cell repertoires in cytomegalovirus infection. Study context: Public signatures in TCR beta pointed to CMV infection and matching HLA type.

Study-wide findings and caveats: Summed frequency of shared TCR beta families picked out CMV carriers who also had the relevant HLA. CMV-specific TCR beta clonotypes restricted by HLA-C were the ones dominating the ex vivo response.

This clonotype was observed a handful of times. The antigen is undetermined. Germline V gene data show CDR1 as SNHLY and CDR2 as FYNNEI. V was shortened by 2 bases and J by 1 base, with 9 bases between the two germline ends. This CDR3 is built from 15 residues. TCRdb analysed the reads with MiXCR anew, one entry per CDR3 protein. The sample yields around 100,000 distinct CDR3 sequences, over 9% seen once. Specimen: PBMCs, sequenced either directly or after in vitro stimulation (not recorded which). The chain uses TRBV2 and TRBJ2-4, with no clear D. The TCR sequence derives from a human donor in good health (CMV status not recorded). Some clones in this sample may be carry-over from other donors' samples. In DNA, the CDR3 is TGTGCCAGCAGTGAACCGGCGGCTGCCAAAAACATTCAGTACTTC. This sequence encodes CASSEPAAAKNIQYF.